The entry that follows covers one TCR beta chain sequence. The antigen remains unidentified. This CDR3 comprises 14 residues. V was clipped by 5 bases and J by 4 bases, with 13 bases between them. Germline V lookup: CDR1 SGHVS, CDR2 FQNEAQ. This sample was taken from a study of response to subunit inactivated influenza vaccine. The study, taken as a whole, reports: Authors proposed each seasonal influenza vaccination draws in few new T cells.

TCRdb called the RT-PCR reads again in MiXCR, with one record for every CDR3 protein. The sample holds about 650,000 distinct CDR3 sequences; 15% to 19% are singletons and the top ten take more than 9%. The receptor was derived from a middle-aged man who received an inactivated influenza vaccine. This rearrangement joins TRBV7-8 to TRBJ2-3; D is uncertain. The material was PBMCs from blood, obtained 11 to 12 days after vaccination. The CDR3 loop is CASSSYFLADTQYF. In DNA form, the CDR3 reads TGTGCCAGCAGCAGCTACTTTCTCGCAGATACGCAGTATTTT.